This passage covers 21 T cell receptor beta chains from one sample sequenced in a study of cytotoxic CD8 clonotypes in ibrutinib-treated CLL. Method: immunoSEQ multiplex PCR; TCRdb's copy keeps in-frame clones and lacks some. This table has fewer than 400,000 clones, roughly two thirds appearing once. The sequences come from PBMCs, collected after 36 months of ibrutinib treatment. The receptor set was obtained from a human donor with chronic lymphocytic leukemia.

The V gene is TRBV5-1, the J gene TRBJ2-1; 9 bases align to TRBD1. Germline CDR1 reads SGHRS; CDR2 reads YFSETQ. V dropped 3 bases and J dropped 6; count of bases not matched to a gene: 4. The CDR3 loop spans 14 amino acids. The chain's CDR3 is CASSSGQGFNEQFF. The CDR3 DNA reads as TGCGCCAGCAGCTCGGGACAGGGTTTCAATGAGCAGTTCTTC. The complete variable domain, with remaining parts taken from reference TRBV5-1 and TRBJ2-1, reads KAGVTQTPRYLIKTRGQQVTLSCSPISGHRSVSWYQQTPGQGLQFLFEYFSETQRNKGNFPGRFSGRQFSNSRSEMNVSTLELGDSALYLCASSSGQGFNEQFFGPGTRLTVL.

The chain couples TRBV4-1 to TRBJ2-7; no definite D call. Deletions cut 1 base from V and 5 bases from J, with 3 bases between. This CDR3 is 11 amino acids long. Looked up from germline, CDR1 is MGHRA and CDR2 is YSYEKL. The CDR3: CASSQGHEQYF. The CDR3 region has the DNA TGCGCCAGCAGCCAAGGGCACGAGCAGTACTTC.

This chain connects TRBV19 to TRBJ1-4, with 7 bases lining up with TRBD1. Germline CDR1 reads LNHDA; CDR2 reads SQIVND (reference sequence). Trimming took 9 bases from V and 8 from J; bases not matched to a gene: 15. The CDR3 extends over 15 amino acids. The CDR3 loop is CASGGLETGREKLFF. Written as DNA, the CDR3 is TGTGCCAGCGGAGGCTTAGAGACAGGGAGGGAAAAACTGTTTTTT.

The V gene is TRBV27, the J gene TRBJ2-5; 7 bases are shared with TRBD1. Germline V gene data show CDR1 as MNHEY and CDR2 as SMNVEV (reference sequence). V lost 1 base and J lost 1; bases outside the gene matches: 3. CDR3 size: 15 residues. CDR3 DNA sequence: TGTGCCAGCAGTTTATTTAGGGACAGCCAAGAGACCCAGTACTTC. Residues: CASSLFRDSQETQYF.

The rearrangement joins TRBV29-1 to TRBJ2-2; D call uncertain. Deletions cut 0 bases from V and 4 bases from J, with 12 bases between. This CDR3 has 15 residues. Germline V gene lookup returns CDR1 SQVTM and CDR2 ANQGSEA. In nucleotides, the CDR3 is TGCAGCGTTGAAGATAACTGGGGTTCCACCGGGGAGCTGTTTTTT. Translating it yields CSVEDNWGSTGELFF.

The chain couples TRBV6-6 to TRBJ1-1; 8 nucleotides match TRBD1. The V gene's germline CDR1 is MNHNY and CDR2 SVGAGI (reference sequence). With V trimmed by 7 bases and J by 7 bases, 8 bases remained unmatched. The CDR3 is made up of 13 amino acids. The DNA of the CDR3 is TGTGCCAGCACCGCGGGACAGGAGGTTGAAGCTTTCTTT. Its translation: CASTAGQEVEAFF.

The V gene is TRBV9, the J gene TRBJ2-7; 10 bases agree with TRBD1. The trim removed 3 bases at V and 2 bases at J, leaving 8 bases unmatched. This CDR3 has 16 amino acids. Germline V CDR1 and CDR2: SGDLS, YYNGEE. The CDR3 region is CASSADDRGPTYEQYF. As DNA, the CDR3 is TGTGCCAGCAGCGCAGACGACAGGGGGCCAACCTACGAGCAGTACTTC.

As DNA, the CDR3 is TGTGCCAGCAGCTTAATGTCGAGCGGGACCCGCACAGATACGCAGTATTTT. Translation gives CASSLMSSGTRTDTQYF. The V call is TRBV7-8, the J call TRBJ2-3; 7 nucleotides agree with TRBD2. The CDR3 is 17 amino acids. In germline, CDR1 is SGHVS, CDR2 FQNEAQ. Trimming cost V 2 bases and J 1 base; bases outside gene matches: 9.

The chain has TRBV11-3 and TRBJ2-7, with 9 bases matching TRBD2. The germline V gene has CDR1 SGHNT and CDR2 YENEEA. The length of the CDR3 is 18 residues. Trimming at V came to 0 bases and at J to 2 bases, leaving 11 bases not matched to a gene. CDR3 sequence: CASSLDSSGSAVTYEQYF. In DNA, the CDR3 is TGTGCCAGCAGCTTAGATAGTAGCGGGAGTGCCGTCACCTACGAGCAGTACTTC.

This clone was recorded a few times. The J gene is TRBJ1-1, the V gene TRBV9; D uncertain. The CDR3 consists of 13 residues. V lost 4 bases and J 0 bases, leaving 7 bases between the germline ends. CDR1 and CDR2 (germline): SGDLS, YYNGEE. In nucleotides, the CDR3 is TGTGCCAGCAGCTTACTACTGAACACTGAAGCTTTCTTT. Encoded protein: CASSLLLNTEAFF.

This clone turned up a few times. The rearrangement links TRBV6-6 to TRBJ1-5; D remains ambiguous. Deletions cut 7 bases from V and 4 bases from J, with 14 bases between. Germline V gives CDR1 MNHNY, CDR2 SVGAGI (reference sequence). There are 14 residues in the CDR3. CDR3 bases: TGTGCCAGCAACCCCACTGTCCGAAATCAGCCCCAGCATTTT. It encodes CASNPTVRNQPQHF.

The rearrangement uses TRBV5-4 and TRBJ2-1; no clear D. V lost 4 bases to trimming and J lost 8 bases, with 10 bases between them. The CDR3 is 12 amino acids. The germline V gene has CDR1 SGHNT and CDR2 YYREEE (reference sequence). The CDR3 bases are TGTGCCAGCAGCCTAAGCAGGTATGAGCAGTTCTTC. Translation: CASSLSRYEQFF. Based on the CDR3 plus reference TRBV5-4 and TRBJ2-1, the full variable domain is ETGVTQSPTHLIKTRGQQVTLRCSSQSGHNTVSWYQQALGQGPQFIFQYYREEENGRGNFPPRFSGLQFPNYSSELNVNALELDDSALYLCASSLSRYEQFFGPGTRLTVL.

This clone was detected only once. V usage is TRBV29-1 and J usage is TRBJ2-3; 8 bases align to TRBD2. The CDR3 covers 14 residues. CDR1 is SQVTM and CDR2 is ANQGSEA in the germline V gene. With 5 bases clipped from V and 3 bases from J, the junction kept 7 bases outside the gene matches. CDR3 protein: CSVTGTRGTDTQYF. CDR3 sequence (DNA): TGCAGCGTTACCGGGACTAGGGGGACAGATACGCAGTATTTT.

CDR3 sequence: CASTSQRGGYGYTF. The CDR3 coding sequence is TGTGCCAGCACCAGCCAAAGGGGTGGCTATGGCTACACCTTC. The V gene is TRBV9, the J gene TRBJ1-2, with a possible D match to TRBD1 (5 bases). V lost 6 bases to trimming and J lost 4 bases, with 16 bases between them. The CDR3 totals 14 residues. The V gene's germline CDR1 is SGDLS and CDR2 YYNGEE.

The chain links TRBV19 to TRBJ2-7, with D perhaps TRBD2 (5 bases). Germline V CDR1 and CDR2: LNHDA, SQIVND (reference sequence). Trimming cost V 2 bases and J 6 bases, with 8 bases left between them. This CDR3 region has 12 residues. The CDR3 reads CASSISGSEQYF. CDR3 nucleotides: TGTGCCAGTAGTATATCGGGGTCCGAGCAGTACTTC.

The genes are TRBV19 and TRBJ2-1; 8 nucleotides align to TRBD2. V trimming: 2 bases; J trimming: 6 bases; junction bases outside the gene matches: 15. Germline values: CDR1 LNHDA, CDR2 SQIVND (reference sequence). The CDR3 totals 18 residues. This CDR3 reads CASSIYHAGTRTVNEQFF. The CDR3 DNA reads TGTGCCAGTAGTATATACCATGCCGGGACTAGAACCGTCAATGAGCAGTTCTTC. Based on the CDR3 plus reference TRBV19 and TRBJ2-1, the full variable domain is DGGITQSPKYLFRKEGQNVTLSCEQNLNHDAMYWYRQDPGQGLRLIYYSQIVNDFQKGDIAEGYSVSREKKESFPLTVTSAQKNPTAFYLCASSIYHAGTRTVNEQFFGPGTRLTVL.

This rearrangement joins TRBV28 to TRBJ2-7, with 10 nucleotides matching TRBD1. Germline V gene sequence: CDR1 MDHEN, CDR2 SYDVKM. The ends lost 6 bases at V and 0 bases at J; junction bases unmatched: 5. The CDR3 spans 15 residues. In DNA form, the CDR3 reads TGTGCCAGCAGGATGACAGGGGGCTCCTCCTACGAGCAGTACTTC. Residues: CASRMTGGSSYEQYF.

The sample holds a few counts of this clone. CDR3 loop: CASTVQASYEQYF. The CDR3 DNA sequence: TGTGCCAGCACCGTGCAGGCCTCCTACGAGCAGTACTTC. V and J are TRBV28 and TRBJ2-7; D gene ambiguous. Deletions cut 7 bases from V and 0 bases from J, with 10 bases between. The CDR3 covers 13 residues. Germline values: CDR1 MDHEN, CDR2 SYDVKM.

This chain connects TRBV27 to TRBJ2-3; tentative D call: TRBD1 (5 bases). The CDR3 is 14 amino acids. Germline CDR1 reads MNHEY; CDR2 reads SMNVEV (reference sequence). The germline V and J ends were trimmed by 5 bases and 5 bases, with 14 bases remaining between them. CDR3 DNA sequence: TGTGCCAGCAGTCCCGTAGGGGCACGAGATACGCAGTATTTT. Translation gives CASSPVGARDTQYF.

The chain uses TRBV6-6 and TRBJ2-5; D unresolved. Germline assignment: CDR1 MNHNY and CDR2 SVGAGI (reference sequence). V was clipped by 2 bases and J by 7 bases, with 5 bases between them. CDR3 length: 11 amino acids. The CDR3 loop is CASSYSGTQYF. The DNA of the CDR3 is TGTGCCAGCAGTTACAGTGGGACCCAGTACTTC.

This clone appeared a single time. The chain joins TRBV7-3 to TRBJ2-1, with TRBD2 matching 8 bases. Losses at the gene ends were 5 bases for V and 9 bases for J; bases not matched to a gene: 12. Germline CDR1 reads SGHTA; CDR2 reads FQGTGA. The CDR3 covers 15 residues. The CDR3 loop reads CASSDTGGPQIEQFF. DNA of the CDR3: TGTGCCAGCAGCGACACGGGAGGGCCCCAAATTGAGCAGTTCTTC.